One and the same sample provided the 8 T cell receptor beta chains below, sequenced in a study of glioma-infiltrating T cells after dendritic cell vaccination. Sample time point: after dendritic cell vaccination, including at tumor progression/relapse. Clones were read by immunoSEQ multiplex PCR, and TCRdb kept only the in-frame ones, dropping some. Of 110,000 or so clones listed, around 87% are singletons. The starting material was blood, obtained after dendritic cell vaccination. These TCRs come from a human donor with glioblastoma.

The genes are TRBV5-6 and TRBJ2-7; D perhaps matches TRBD1 (6 bases). The germline V and J ends were trimmed by 2 bases and 4 bases, with 22 bases remaining between them. From germline, CDR1 is SGHDT and CDR2 YYEEEE. CDR3 size: 17 residues. The CDR3 protein is CASSLLARDIAAYEQYF. The CDR3 nucleotides are TGTGCCAGCAGCTTACTGGCCCGGGACATCGCCGCTTACGAGCAGTACTTC.

The chain uses TRBV5-6 and TRBJ2-7, with a tentative D call TRBD2 (6 bases). The CDR3 runs 14 residues. V was trimmed by 0 bases and J by 6 bases, leaving 13 bases between them. Germline V gene data show CDR1 as SGHDT and CDR2 as YYEEEE. The DNA of the CDR3 is TGTGCCAGCAGCTTGGCGGGAGAAATAATCGAGCAGTACTTC. Translating it yields CASSLAGEIIEQYF. The whole variable domain, filled in from reference TRBV5-6 and TRBJ2-7, reads DAGVTQSPTHLIKTRGQQVTLRCSPKSGHDTVSWYQQALGQGPQFIFQYYEEEERQRGNFPDRFSGHQFPNYSSELNVNALLLGDSALYLCASSLAGEIIEQYFGPGTRLTVT.

This sequence joins TRBV5-4 and TRBJ2-6; 8 positions match TRBD1. The V segment lost 0 bases and the J segment 4 bases; nucleotides outside the gene matches: 9. The CDR3 is 18 amino acids. Germline V lookup: CDR1 SGHNT, CDR2 YYREEE (reference sequence). The CDR3 nucleotides are TGTGCCAGCAGCTTGGTGGGCCAGGGGGCGGCCGGGGCCAACGTCCTGACTTTC. This codes for CASSLVGQGAAGANVLTF.

This sequence joins TRBV10-3 and TRBJ2-3; D is unclear. The V end was cut by 3 bases, the J end by 0 bases, with 10 bases between. This CDR3 is 15 amino acids long. Germline lookup yields CDR1 ENHRY and CDR2 SYGVKD. CDR3 nucleotide sequence: TGTGCCATCAGTGAAAGCGCAACTAGCACAGATACGCAGTATTTT. Its protein is CAISESATSTDTQYF.

The sample holds one count of this clone. The chain couples TRBV11-2 to TRBJ2-3; 8 nucleotides match TRBD1. This CDR3 region has 13 residues. The V gene's germline CDR1 is SGHAT and CDR2 FQNNGV. Germline trimming cut 2 bases from V and 14 bases from J; bases unmatched to any gene: 9. In DNA, the CDR3 is TGTGCCAGCAGCTTAAATGGACAGGGAGAACTGTATTTT. Translating gives CASSLNGQGELYF.

The chain couples TRBV27 to TRBJ1-3; tentatively, D is TRBD1 (5 bases). This CDR3 region has 17 residues. V gave up 0 bases and J gave up 0 bases, with 12 bases separating them. Germline loops: CDR1 MNHEY, CDR2 SMNVEV (reference sequence). The CDR3 sequence is CASSLSGHSSSGNTIYF. In DNA form, the CDR3 reads TGTGCCAGCAGTTTATCTGGACACTCTTCCTCTGGAAACACCATATATTTT.

The rearrangement uses TRBV19 and TRBJ1-2, with 9 positions matching TRBD1. V lost 5 bases and J lost 8; bases outside the gene matches: 9. The CDR3 consists of 14 residues. Germline CDR1 and CDR2: LNHDA and SQIVND (reference sequence). CDR3 coding DNA: TGTGCCAGTAGTCAGCGGGACAGGGCACGCGGCTACACCTTC. This translates into CASSQRDRARGYTF.

The rearrangement joins TRBV4-2 to TRBJ2-1; TRBD2 aligns across 11 bases. V lost 2 bases, J lost 5 bases, and 5 bases stayed unmatched. The length of the CDR3 is 16 residues. The germline CDR1 and CDR2 sequences are LGHNA and YNFKEQ. The CDR3 DNA reads TGTGCCAGCAGCCAACGGACTAGCGGGCACAACAATGAGCAGTTCTTC. Translation: CASSQRTSGHNNEQFF.